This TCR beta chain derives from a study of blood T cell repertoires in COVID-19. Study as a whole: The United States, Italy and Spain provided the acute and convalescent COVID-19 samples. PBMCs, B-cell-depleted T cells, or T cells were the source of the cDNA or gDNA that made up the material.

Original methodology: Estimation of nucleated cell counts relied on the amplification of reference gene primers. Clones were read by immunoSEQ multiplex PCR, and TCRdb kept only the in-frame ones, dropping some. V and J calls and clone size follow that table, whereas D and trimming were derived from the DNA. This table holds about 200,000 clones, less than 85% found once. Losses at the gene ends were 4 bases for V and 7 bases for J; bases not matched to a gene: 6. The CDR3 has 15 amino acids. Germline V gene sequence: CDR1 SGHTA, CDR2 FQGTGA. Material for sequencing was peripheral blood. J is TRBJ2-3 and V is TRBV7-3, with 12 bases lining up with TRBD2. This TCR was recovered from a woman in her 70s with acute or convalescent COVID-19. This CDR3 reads CASSSTSGGLNTQYF. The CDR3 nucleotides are TGTGCCAGCAGCTCCACTAGCGGGGGGCTCAATACGCAGTATTTT.